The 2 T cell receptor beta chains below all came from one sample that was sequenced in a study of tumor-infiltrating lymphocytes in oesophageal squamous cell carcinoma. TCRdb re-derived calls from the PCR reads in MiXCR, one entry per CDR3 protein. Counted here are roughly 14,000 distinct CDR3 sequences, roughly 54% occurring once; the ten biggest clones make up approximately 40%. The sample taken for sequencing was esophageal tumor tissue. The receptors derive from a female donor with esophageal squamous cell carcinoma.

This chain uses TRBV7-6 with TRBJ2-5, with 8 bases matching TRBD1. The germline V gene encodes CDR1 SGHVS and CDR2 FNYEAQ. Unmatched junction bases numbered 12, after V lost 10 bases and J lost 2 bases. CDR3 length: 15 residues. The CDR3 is CATSQGAGEQETQYF. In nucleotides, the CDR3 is TGTGCCACCTCCCAGGGGGCAGGGGAGCAAGAGACCCAGTACTTC.

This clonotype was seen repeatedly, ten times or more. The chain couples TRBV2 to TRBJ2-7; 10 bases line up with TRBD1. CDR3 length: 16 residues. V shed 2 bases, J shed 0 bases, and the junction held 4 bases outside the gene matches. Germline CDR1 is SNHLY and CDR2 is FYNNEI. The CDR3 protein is CASSEPTGGLSYEQYF. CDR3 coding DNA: TGTGCCAGCAGTGAACCGACAGGGGGCCTCTCCTACGAGCAGTACTTC.